In its sample, the clone carrying this TCR beta chain was seen once. Its antigen is not known. Here immunoSEQ multiplex PCR was the method, and the copy in TCRdb shows in-frame clones only, minus some. The table records 90,000 to 110,000 clones, around 92% of them present only once. The sample comes from a study of siplizumab effects on memory and regulatory T cells. Overall study results and limits: Phenotypic classification as naive or memory proved unattainable for roughly 75-97% of proliferating CD4+ or CD8+ clones. Among sequences traceable to unstimulated CD4+ memory cells, alloreactive ones were significantly reduced by siplizumab.

Germline values: CDR1 LNHDA, CDR2 SQIVND (reference sequence). This CDR3 spans 14 amino acids. V was pared by 1 base and J by 4 bases, with 8 bases between. This clonotype was obtained from a human donor in good health. Source material: Tregs sorted from blood. The rearrangement links TRBV19 to TRBJ1-5; TRBD1 might be the D (5 bases). CDR3 region: CASSIVKGNQPQHF. The CDR3 region has the DNA TGTGCCAGTAGTATAGTGAAGGGGAATCAGCCCCAGCATTTT.